The 28 T cell receptor beta chains below all came from one sample that was sequenced in a study of blood T cell repertoires in COVID-19 (dated by TCRdb to 2019 to 2021). Receptors were amplified or captured by the immunoSEQ multiplex PCR assay. As stored in TCRdb, this immuneACCESS dataset retains in-frame rearrangements with V and J assigned. A fraction of the clones does not appear; measured against another copy, unresolved V genes explain less than half of the discrepancy, and the remainder lacks a known reason. In all, the sample holds some 130,000 clones, and more than 75% of those were seen once. The top ten clonotypes cover 11% of the sample. Sequencing was carried out using peripheral blood. The receptors originated from a woman aged 70 to 79 with COVID-19, enrolled during active disease.

The V gene is TRBV5-4, the J gene TRBJ1-2, with 8 bases matching TRBD1. V dropped 0 bases and J dropped 5; count of bases not matched to a gene: 9. Germline V lookup: CDR1 SGHNT, CDR2 YYREEE (reference sequence). There are 16 residues in the CDR3. The CDR3 DNA reads TGTGCCAGCAGCTTGGGGCTTCGGACAGGGAATTATGGCTACACCTTC. Translating it yields CASSLGLRTGNYGYTF.

The chain recombines TRBV5-1 with TRBJ2-3; D perhaps matches TRBD2 (5 bases). CDR3 length: 14 residues. V lost 2 bases to trimming and J lost 3 bases, with 10 bases between them. Germline V CDR1 and CDR2: SGHRS, YFSETQ. CDR3 DNA: TGCGCCAGCAGCTTTATAGGGAGAACAGATACGCAGTATTTT. It codes for CASSFIGRTDTQYF. Based on the CDR3 plus reference TRBV5-1 and TRBJ2-3, the full variable domain is KAGVTQTPRYLIKTRGQQVTLSCSPISGHRSVSWYQQTPGQGLQFLFEYFSETQRNKGNFPGRFSGRQFSNSRSEMNVSTLELGDSALYLCASSFIGRTDTQYFGPGTRLTVL.

The V and J genes are TRBV5-8 and TRBJ1-6; TRBD1 aligns across 7 bases. The CDR3 has 15 amino acids. CDR1 and CDR2 from the germline V gene are SGHTS and YDEGEE. V dropped 0 bases and J dropped 6; count of bases not matched to a gene: 3. The CDR3 DNA reads TGTGCCAGCAGCTTGGTTAACAGGGGTAATTCACCCCTCCACTTT. This translates into CASSLVNRGNSPLHF.

This CDR3 is CAWSGPGALLYNEQFF. CDR3 sequence (DNA): TGTGCCTGGAGTGGGCCAGGGGCCCTACTCTACAATGAGCAGTTCTTC. The chain links TRBV30 to TRBJ2-1; TRBD1 is a possible D gene (6 bases). Trimming stripped 1 base from V and 3 bases from J, with 16 bases between. CDR1 and CDR2 from the germline V gene are GTSNPN and SVGIG (reference sequence). The CDR3 is 16 residues long.

This clone was recorded only once. The V gene is TRBV5-1, the J gene TRBJ2-7, with D tentatively TRBD1 (6 bases). The CDR3 extends over 13 amino acids. The V gene lost 4 bases and the J gene lost 5 bases, with 13 bases spanning the gap. Germline-derived CDR1 and CDR2 are SGHRS and YFSETQ. CDR3 residues: CASSTTGGDEQYF. The CDR3 DNA is TGCGCCAGCAGCACGACAGGTGGCGACGAGCAGTACTTC.

The chain is built from TRBV3-1 (or the pseudogene TRBV3-2) and TRBJ1-1, with TRBD1 as a possible D gene (5 bases). The CDR3 runs to 13 residues. From germline, CDR1 is LGHDT and CDR2 YNNKEL (reference sequence). The V end lost 2 bases, the J end lost 7 bases, and 11 bases lay between the germline ends. The CDR3 here is CASSQSRGGEAFF. The CDR3 coding sequence is TGTGCCAGCAGCCAAAGCCGGGGGGGTGAAGCTTTCTTT.

V gene TRBV3-1 (or the pseudogene TRBV3-2) combines with J gene TRBJ1-1; 8 bases are a match to TRBD1. Germline CDR1 reads LGHDT; CDR2 reads YNNKEL (reference sequence). Trimming removed 2 bases from V and 4 bases from J; junction bases left unmatched: 3. There are 14 residues in the CDR3. The CDR3 nucleotides read TGTGCCAGCAGCCAACACGACAGGGGCACTGAAGCTTTCTTT. It codes for CASSQHDRGTEAFF.

The chain is built from TRBV28 and TRBJ1-4; TRBD1 agrees at 9 bases. The CDR3 is made up of 15 amino acids. Unmatched junction bases numbered 8, after V lost 4 bases and J lost 8 bases. CDR1 and CDR2 from the germline V gene are MDHEN and SYDVKM. CDR3 sequence reads: CASSSDRGAGEKLFF. In DNA form, the CDR3 reads TGTGCCAGCAGTTCGGACAGGGGCGCAGGAGAAAAACTGTTTTTT. Using reference TRBV28 and TRBJ1-4 for the parts outside the CDR3, the full variable domain is DVKVTQSSRYLVKRTGEKVFLECVQDMDHENMFWYRQDPGLGLRLIYFSYDVKMKEKGDIPEGYSVSREKKERFSLILESASTNQTSMYLCASSSDRGAGEKLFFGSGTQLSVL.

The chain couples TRBV6-5 to TRBJ2-7; possible D gene TRBD1, 6 bases. The CDR3 covers 14 residues. Germline assignment: CDR1 MNHEY and CDR2 SVGAGI. Trimming pared 6 bases from V and 4 bases from J, leaving 16 bases between. CDR3 residues: CASSRGQGPYEQYF. The CDR3, as DNA: TGTGCCAGCAGCCGGGGACAAGGGCCATACGAGCAGTACTTC.

J is TRBJ1-2 and V is TRBV10-3; TRBD1 is a possible D gene (6 bases). The germline gives CDR1 ENHRY, CDR2 SYGVKD. Trimming cost V 4 bases and J 8 bases, with 17 bases left between them. The CDR3 is 14 residues long. CDR3 protein: CAISGGGLMEGYTF. The CDR3 nucleotides read TGTGCCATCAGTGGCGGGGGGCTAATGGAAGGCTACACCTTC.

V is TRBV18 and J is TRBJ2-1, with a weak D call TRBD2 (6 bases). The germline V gene encodes CDR1 KGHSH and CDR2 LQKENI. Trimming took off 2 bases at V and 4 bases at J, with 12 bases between the two ends. There are 15 residues in the CDR3. The CDR3 protein is CASSPEGGGYNEQFF. The DNA of the CDR3 is TGTGCCAGCTCACCAGAGGGTGGAGGGTACAATGAGCAGTTCTTC.

This clone was recorded once. The rearrangement joins TRBV14 to TRBJ2-1; 11 nucleotides line up with TRBD1. The CDR3 covers 19 residues. Germline CDR1 and CDR2: SGHDN and FVKESK. V shed 2 bases and J 0 bases; nucleotides not matched to a gene: 9. The DNA for the CDR3 is TGTGCCAGCAGCCAATTGGGACAGGGGGACCTGAGCTCCTACAATGAGCAGTTCTTC. As protein: CASSQLGQGDLSSYNEQFF.

The gene calls are TRBV7-2 and TRBJ2-7, with 7 nucleotides matching TRBD2. The CDR3 is 15 amino acids. Germline assignment: CDR1 SGHTA and CDR2 FQGNSA. The junction had 6 bases not matched to a gene; V was cut back by 1 base and J by 3 bases. In nucleotides, the CDR3 is TGTGCCAGCAGCTTAGAGGTCCAGCGGGGCTACGAGCAGTACTTC. Translation: CASSLEVQRGYEQYF.

The V call is TRBV18, the J call TRBJ2-7, with D possibly TRBD1 on 6 matching bases. This CDR3 comprises 14 residues. The V end lost 1 base, the J end lost 6 bases, and 13 bases lay between the germline ends. Germline CDR1 reads KGHSH; CDR2 reads LQKENI. CDR3 nucleotide sequence: TGTGCCAGCTCACCACGCGAACAGGGTGCCGAGCAGTACTTC. This encodes CASSPREQGAEQYF.

The J gene is TRBJ2-2, the V gene TRBV4-1; 10 bases fit TRBD2. The CDR3 contains 20 residues. J gave up 1 base and V 0 bases, and 11 bases lay outside the gene matches. CDR1 MGHRA and CDR2 YSYEKL come from the germline V gene. CDR3 sequence: CASSQDERGGYIMNTGELFF. The CDR3 nucleotides are TGCGCCAGCAGCCAAGATGAGCGGGGGGGCTATATTATGAACACCGGGGAGCTGTTTTTT.

This chain uses TRBV28 with TRBJ1-5, with D maybe TRBD1 (6 bases). This CDR3 is built from 13 residues. The V gene lost 9 bases and the J gene lost 7 bases, with 16 bases spanning the gap. CDR1 and CDR2 from the germline V gene are MDHEN and SYDVKM. CDR3 protein: CASEDRRRQPQHF. DNA for the CDR3: TGTGCCAGTGAAGACAGGCGGCGGCAGCCCCAGCATTTT.

The CDR3 reads CASSWRGGGSDSGNTIYF. The CDR3 DNA reads as TGTGCCAGCAGTTGGCGGGGAGGGGGATCGGACTCTGGAAACACCATATATTTT. The genes are TRBV27 and TRBJ1-3; D is perhaps TRBD1 (6 bases). This CDR3 has 18 amino acids. Deletions cut 4 bases from V and 0 bases from J, with 19 bases between. Germline CDR1 and CDR2: MNHEY and SMNVEV (reference sequence).

This chain connects TRBV2 to TRBJ2-5; D remains unclear. Trimming shortened V by 7 bases and J by 0 bases, and 9 bases separated the two germline ends. Germline CDR1 and CDR2: SNHLY and FYNNEI. The CDR3 length is 13 residues. The CDR3 region is CASTFSYQETQYF. CDR3 in DNA: TGTGCCAGCACCTTCTCGTACCAAGAGACCCAGTACTTC.

The genes are TRBV19 and TRBJ1-2; D gene uncertain. This CDR3 is 15 amino acids long. V gave up 6 bases and J gave up 4 bases, with 18 bases separating them. The germline V gene encodes CDR1 LNHDA and CDR2 SQIVND (reference sequence). The CDR3 region is CASSAGNRGGYGYTF. CDR3 bases: TGTGCCAGTAGCGCCGGGAATCGAGGTGGCTATGGCTACACCTTC.

The chain joins TRBV3-1 (or the pseudogene TRBV3-2) to TRBJ2-1; D may be TRBD1 (6 bases). Germline CDR1 is LGHDT and CDR2 is YNNKEL (reference sequence). CDR3 length equals 16 residues. V was shortened by 4 bases and J by 3 bases, with 16 bases between the two germline ends. The CDR3 bases are TGTGCCAGCAGCCCCACCAGGGGTTCGGTCTACAATGAGCAGTTCTTC. Residues: CASSPTRGSVYNEQFF.

The rearrangement joins TRBV3-1 (or the pseudogene TRBV3-2) to TRBJ1-1, with D maybe TRBD1 (5 bases). V was clipped by 6 bases and J by 7 bases, with 15 bases between them. CDR3 length: 13 residues. Germline V lookup: CDR1 LGHDT, CDR2 YNNKEL (reference sequence). This CDR3 reads CASRREGQSEAFF. CDR3 in DNA: TGTGCCAGCAGACGGGAGGGGCAGAGTGAAGCTTTCTTT.

J is TRBJ2-2 and V is TRBV28; D perhaps matches TRBD1 (5 bases). The CDR3 covers 14 residues. V was pared by 6 bases and J by 3 bases, with 11 bases between. Germline V gene sequence: CDR1 MDHEN, CDR2 SYDVKM. As DNA, the CDR3 is TGTGCCAGCAGGGAACAGGAATACACCGGGGAGCTGTTTTTT. Translated: CASREQEYTGELFF.

The chain has TRBV12-3 or TRBV12-4 and TRBJ1-2, with D uncertain. The V end was cut by 1 base, the J end by 3 bases, with 6 bases between. The CDR3 has 13 residues. The CDR3 coding sequence is TGTGCCAGCAGTTTAGGTCAGGACTATGGCTACACCTTC. Translation gives CASSLGQDYGYTF.

The V and J genes are TRBV24-1 and TRBJ1-5; D remains unclear. Germline V CDR1 and CDR2: KGHDR, SFDVKD. The CDR3 contains 15 residues. V shed 7 bases and J shed 1 base, with 13 bases lying between them. In DNA form, the CDR3 reads TGTGCCACCAGACCCACTCCGGGGAGCAATCAGCCCCAGCATTTT. It encodes CATRPTPGSNQPQHF.

This chain uses TRBV29-1 with TRBJ1-3; unclear D gene. The V end lost 6 bases, the J end lost 4 bases, and 7 bases lay between the germline ends. The CDR3 sequence is 11 residues long. Germline CDR1 reads SQVTM; CDR2 reads ANQGSEA. CDR3 loop: CSVLVGNTIYF. CDR3 DNA: TGCAGCGTGTTAGTAGGAAACACCATATATTTT.

This chain connects TRBV14 to TRBJ2-7; D possibly corresponds to TRBD1 (6 bases). CDR1 SGHDN and CDR2 FVKESK come from the germline V gene. The V gene lost 1 base and the J gene lost 5 bases, with 12 bases spanning the gap. CDR3 length equals 14 residues. CDR3 coding DNA: TGTGCCAGCAGCCAAGCCGGCCAGGGGCACGAGCAGTACTTC. It translates to CASSQAGQGHEQYF. The whole variable domain, remainder taken from reference TRBV14 and TRBJ2-7, is EAGVTQFPSHSVIEKGQTVTLRCDPISGHDNLYWYRRVMGKEIKFLLHFVKESKQDESGMPNNRFLAERTGGTYSTLKVQPAELEDSGVYFCASSQAGQGHEQYFGPGTRLTVT.

The chain combines TRBV7-9 with TRBJ1-2; TRBD1 matches 7 bases. V lost 5 bases and J lost 5; bases outside the gene matches: 11. The CDR3 extends over 15 amino acids. Germline values: CDR1 SEHNR, CDR2 FQNEAQ (reference sequence). Written as DNA, the CDR3 is TGTGCCAGCAGCCATCAGGGGGGCAATTTTTATGGCTACACCTTC. Its translation: CASSHQGGNFYGYTF.

The gene calls are TRBV28 and TRBJ1-6; a weak D match, TRBD1 (6 bases). The CDR3 spans 16 residues. Trimming stripped 3 bases from V and 8 bases from J, with 17 bases between. CDR1 MDHEN and CDR2 SYDVKM come from the germline V gene. As DNA, the CDR3 is TGTGCCAGCAGTTTGCTACACAGGGTTGGGGATTCACCCCTCCACTTT. Amino acid sequence: CASSLLHRVGDSPLHF.